The 30 T cell receptor beta chains in this list originate from one sample, sequenced in a study of blood T cell repertoires in COVID-19. Libraries were prepared by immunoSEQ multiplex PCR; TCRdb keeps only in-frame clonotypes and omits some of them. This table holds about 280,000 clones, 85% found once. Sequencing was carried out using PBMCs or T cells enriched from blood (not recorded which). The source of these receptors is a woman in her forties or fifties who had recovered from COVID-19.

This chain joins TRBV10-3 and TRBJ2-7; tentative D call: TRBD2 (5 bases). Trimming took off 0 bases at V and 2 bases at J, with 11 bases between the two ends. The germline V gene encodes CDR1 ENHRY and CDR2 SYGVKD. This CDR3 has 15 amino acids. The CDR3 here is CAISESPDYAYEQYF. Written as DNA, the CDR3 is TGTGCCATCAGTGAGTCTCCCGACTACGCCTACGAGCAGTACTTC.

The CDR3 is CASSPDRVWEQYF. CDR3 DNA sequence: TGTGCCAGCAGCCCGGACAGGGTGTGGGAGCAGTACTTC. The chain carries TRBV6-5 and TRBJ2-7; 8 bases align to TRBD1. With 6 bases clipped from V and 7 bases from J, the junction kept 8 bases outside the gene matches. Germline lookup yields CDR1 MNHEY and CDR2 SVGAGI. CDR3 length: 13 residues.

This clone has just one count. The V and J genes are TRBV20-1 and TRBJ2-7; weak D call: TRBD2 (6 bases). Germline CDR1 is DFQATT and CDR2 is SNEGSKA (reference sequence). The CDR3 extends over 14 amino acids. With 3 bases removed from V and 5 bases from J, the gap between germline ends came to 17 bases. The CDR3: CSASMVAVVHEQYF. For the CDR3, the DNA is TGCAGTGCTAGTATGGTAGCGGTTGTGCACGAGCAGTACTTC.

The chain joins TRBV3-1 (or the pseudogene TRBV3-2) to TRBJ2-7; no clear D. The CDR3 consists of 11 residues. Germline CDR1 LGHDT, CDR2 YNNKEL (reference sequence). V shed 1 base and J shed 5 bases, with 3 bases lying between them. The CDR3 here is CASSQVDEQYF. Written as DNA, the CDR3 is TGTGCCAGCAGCCAAGTAGACGAGCAGTACTTC.

This clone was seen once. The V call is TRBV6-5, the J call TRBJ1-2; the D gene is possibly TRBD1 (5 bases). Trimming stripped 5 bases from V and 4 bases from J, with 11 bases between. The CDR3 contains 13 residues. The V gene's germline CDR1 is MNHEY and CDR2 SVGAGI. The CDR3 protein is CASSPPGLYGYTF. The CDR3 bases are TGTGCCAGCAGTCCACCGGGACTCTATGGCTACACCTTC.

V usage is TRBV29-1 and J usage is TRBJ1-1; D perhaps matches TRBD1 (6 bases). V was trimmed by 8 bases and J by 0 bases, leaving 16 bases between them. The CDR3 loop spans 14 amino acids. Germline lookup yields CDR1 SQVTM and CDR2 ANQGSEA. The CDR3 reads CSTIRGQMNTEAFF. The CDR3 bases are TGCAGCACCATTCGCGGACAGATGAACACTGAAGCTTTCTTT. The full variable domain, with the rest looked up from reference TRBV29-1 and TRBJ1-1, is SAVISQKPSRDICQRGTSLTIQCQVDSQVTMMFWYRQQPGQSLTLIATANQGSEATYESGFVIDKFPISRPNLTFSTLTVSNMSPEDSSIYLCSTIRGQMNTEAFFGQGTRLTVV.

The chain couples TRBV21-1 to TRBJ1-5; the listed D gene, TRBD1, was not tested against the DNA. TRBV21-1 is a listed pseudogene. This CDR3 region has 16 residues. DNA of the CDR3: TGTGCCAGCAGCAGTCATGGATCAGGGCGAGGCCAGCCCCAGCATTTT. It is translated as CASSSHGSGRGQPQHF.

The chain uses TRBV9 and TRBJ2-7; 7 bases are a match to TRBD2. The CDR3 spans 16 residues. With V trimmed by 4 bases and J by 5 bases, 15 bases remained unmatched. CDR1 SGDLS and CDR2 YYNGEE come from the germline V gene. CDR3 residues: CASSPSAGEIFHEQYF. In DNA, the CDR3 is TGTGCCAGCAGCCCGTCGGCGGGAGAGATATTTCACGAGCAGTACTTC.

CDR3 sequence reads: CASSADRGNEKLFF. The CDR3, as DNA: TGTGCCAGCAGCGCGGACCGAGGGAATGAAAAACTGTTTTTT. V usage is TRBV6-5 and J usage is TRBJ1-4; D remains ambiguous. Per the germline V gene, CDR1 is MNHEY and CDR2 is SVGAGI. This CDR3 has 14 amino acids. V was pared by 6 bases and J by 5 bases, with 13 bases between.

The chain joins TRBV5-8 to TRBJ2-1, with TRBD2 matching over 14 bases. V dropped 5 bases and J dropped 0; count of bases not matched to a gene: 4. The CDR3 has 17 amino acids. CDR1 SGHTS and CDR2 YDEGEE come from the germline V gene. The CDR3 loop is CASSSGTSGSSYNEQFF. The CDR3 DNA reads as TGTGCCAGCAGTTCCGGGACTAGCGGGAGCTCCTACAATGAGCAGTTCTTC.

This clone has only a few counts. J is TRBJ1-3 and V is TRBV7-2, with 8 bases lining up with TRBD1. J was trimmed by 0 bases and V by 3 bases; bases with no gene match: 4. Per germline, CDR1 SGHTA and CDR2 FQGNSA. The CDR3 runs to 16 residues. This CDR3 is CASSFWTGTSGNTIYF. CDR3 bases: TGTGCCAGCAGCTTTTGGACAGGGACCTCTGGAAACACCATATATTTT.

This chain links TRBV5-1 with TRBJ1-2; 9 nucleotides align to TRBD1. The germline V gene has CDR1 SGHRS and CDR2 YFSETQ. The CDR3 length is 16 residues. V lost 5 bases to trimming and J lost 3 bases; unmatched junction nucleotides: 11. The CDR3 here is CASRHGPTGGDYGYTF. For the CDR3, the DNA is TGCGCCAGCAGGCACGGACCAACAGGGGGCGACTATGGCTACACCTTC.

To note about this clone: Other DNA sequences within the sample encode an identical CDR3. The genes are TRBV7-9 and TRBJ2-7, with D perhaps matching TRBD1 (6 bases). V lost 6 bases and J 4 bases, leaving 10 bases between the germline ends. The CDR3 is 12 amino acids. Germline CDR1 reads SEHNR; CDR2 reads FQNEAQ (reference sequence). DNA for the CDR3: TGTGCCAGCAGTTCCACAGGGTACGAGCAGTACTTC. It yields the protein CASSSTGYEQYF.

The chain links TRBV7-2 to TRBJ2-7; no reliable D call. V dropped 1 base and J dropped 5 bases, with 15 bases sitting between them. This CDR3 comprises 15 residues. Germline CDR1 is SGHTA and CDR2 is FQGNSA. The CDR3 DNA follows: TGTGCCAGCAGCTTAGAATGGCAGGCAGAGCACGAGCAGTACTTC. As protein: CASSLEWQAEHEQYF. The entire variable domain, with the rest obtained from reference TRBV7-2 and TRBJ2-7, is as follows: GAGVSQSPSNKVTEKGKDVELRCDPISGHTALYWYRQSLGQGLEFLIYFQGNSAPDKSGLPSDRFSAERTGGSVSTLTIQRTQQEDSAVYLCASSLEWQAEHEQYFGPGTRLTVT.

The chain joins TRBV19 to TRBJ1-1, with 9 positions matching TRBD1. Germline loops: CDR1 LNHDA, CDR2 SQIVND (reference sequence). This CDR3 comprises 13 residues. The ends lost 10 bases at V and 4 bases at J; junction bases unmatched: 7. CDR3: CATVQGAVTEAFF. As DNA, the CDR3 is TGTGCCACCGTACAGGGGGCCGTCACTGAAGCTTTCTTT.

V usage is TRBV5-6 and J usage is TRBJ2-7, with D possibly being TRBD2 (6 bases). The CDR3 is 14 amino acids. Germline V gives CDR1 SGHDT, CDR2 YYEEEE. Trimming pared 2 bases from V and 4 bases from J, leaving 13 bases between. CDR3 in amino acids: CASSFGGRGYEQYF. The DNA for the CDR3 is TGTGCCAGCAGCTTCGGAGGGCGCGGATACGAGCAGTACTTC.

The chain recombines TRBV11-2 with TRBJ1-2; D may be TRBD1 (6 bases). V lost 5 bases to trimming and J lost 3 bases, with 19 bases between them. Germline CDR1 is SGHAT and CDR2 is FQNNGV. This CDR3 region has 16 residues. CDR3 DNA: TGTGCCAGCAGCCTGATGACAGGAACCCCTGACTATGGCTACACCTTC. Protein: CASSLMTGTPDYGYTF.

This clone was counted only a few times. J is TRBJ1-1 and V is TRBV7-2; TRBD1 aligns across 8 bases. V shed 3 bases, J shed 5 bases, and the junction held 11 bases outside the gene matches. The CDR3 consists of 16 residues. Germline V gives CDR1 SGHTA, CDR2 FQGNSA. For the CDR3, the DNA is TGTGCCAGCAGCTTCGTCCCCGACAGGGGAGGAACTGAAGCTTTCTTT. It is translated as CASSFVPDRGGTEAFF.

The V and J genes are TRBV29-1 and TRBJ2-2; 9 nucleotides match TRBD2. There are 15 residues in the CDR3. From germline, CDR1 is SQVTM and CDR2 ANQGSEA. The V and J ends lost 4 bases and 5 bases, in that order; junction bases with no gene match: 8. Here the CDR3 DNA reads TGCAGCGTTGTGTGGGGCCTAGCGGGGACCGGGGAGCTGTTTTTT. Its protein is CSVVWGLAGTGELFF.

The chain carries TRBV5-4 and TRBJ2-3, with D maybe TRBD2 (6 bases). Trimming pared 4 bases from V and 0 bases from J, leaving 18 bases between. The germline gives CDR1 SGHNT, CDR2 YYREEE (reference sequence). This CDR3 is built from 17 residues. Written as DNA, the CDR3 is TGTGCCAGCAGCCGGGCCTTAGCGGAGACTAGCACAGATACGCAGTATTTT. It encodes CASSRALAETSTDTQYF.

This chain connects TRBV10-3 to TRBJ1-1, with TRBD1 matching 7 bases. Germline trimming cut 8 bases from V and 0 bases from J; bases unmatched to any gene: 3. Germline-derived CDR1 and CDR2 are ENHRY and SYGVKD. The CDR3 loop spans 13 amino acids. The CDR3 sequence is CAIRGTVNTEAFF. The CDR3 DNA sequence: TGTGCCATCCGCGGGACAGTGAACACTGAAGCTTTCTTT.

The V and J genes are TRBV7-8 and TRBJ1-6; perhaps TRBD1 as D (6 bases). V was shortened by 6 bases and J by 3 bases, with 15 bases between the two germline ends. Germline loops: CDR1 SGHVS, CDR2 FQNEAQ. The CDR3 has 16 amino acids. CDR3 nucleotide sequence: TGTGCCAGCAGACCCTCGACAGGAATCTATAATTCACCCCTCCACTTT. This sequence encodes CASRPSTGIYNSPLHF.

This clone was counted a single time. This sequence joins TRBV13 and TRBJ1-2, with a weak D call TRBD1 (6 bases). V lost 1 base to trimming and J lost 2 bases, with 11 bases between them. Per germline, CDR1 PRHDT and CDR2 FYEKMQ (reference sequence). This CDR3 spans 15 amino acids. CDR3 in DNA: TGTGCCAGCAGCTTAGCAGGGGCGAGGAACTATGGCTACACCTTC. It codes for CASSLAGARNYGYTF.

This CDR3 reads CASSQDPVNTEAFF. CDR3 sequence (DNA): TGCGCCAGCAGCCAAGATCCTGTGAACACTGAAGCTTTCTTT. The chain employs TRBV4-1 and TRBJ1-1; D remains ambiguous. Germline values: CDR1 MGHRA, CDR2 YSYEKL. The CDR3 covers 14 residues. The ends were cut back, 0 bases at V and 0 bases at J, with 5 bases in the middle.

The chain joins TRBV4-3 to TRBJ1-6, with 9 bases that match TRBD1. J gave up 9 bases and V 5 bases, and 5 bases lay outside the gene matches. This CDR3 has 14 residues. From germline, CDR1 is LGHNA and CDR2 YSLEER. CDR3 region: CASSLWTGVSPLHF. The CDR3 DNA is TGCGCCAGCAGCTTATGGACAGGGGTTTCACCCCTCCACTTT.

The CDR3 nucleotides read TGTGCCAGCAGGAACAGGGGCGACAATGAAAAACTGTTTTTT. Its protein is CASRNRGDNEKLFF. The chain recombines TRBV28 with TRBJ1-4, with 7 bases fitting TRBD1. CDR3 length equals 14 residues. Germline CDR1 MDHEN, CDR2 SYDVKM. V lost 6 bases and J lost 5; bases outside the gene matches: 6.

V and J are TRBV7-9 and TRBJ2-2; 7 nucleotides agree with TRBD2. J lost 6 bases, V lost 8 bases, and 18 bases had no gene match. This CDR3 is built from 17 residues. The germline V gene has CDR1 SEHNR and CDR2 FQNEAQ (reference sequence). CDR3 sequence reads: CASLALTGTKTAGELFF. CDR3 nucleotides: TGTGCCAGCTTAGCTTTAACCGGGACTAAGACGGCCGGGGAGCTGTTTTTT.

The chain has TRBV5-1 and TRBJ2-5, with 7 bases aligning to TRBD1. The germline V gene encodes CDR1 SGHRS and CDR2 YFSETQ. Trimming took 6 bases from V and 3 from J; bases not matched to a gene: 8. The CDR3 runs 14 residues. As DNA, the CDR3 is TGCGCCAGCACCTCGACAGGGCTGAAAGAGACCCAGTACTTC. Amino acid sequence: CASTSTGLKETQYF. Combining the CDR3 with reference TRBV5-1 and TRBJ2-5 gives the whole variable domain KAGVTQTPRYLIKTRGQQVTLSCSPISGHRSVSWYQQTPGQGLQFLFEYFSETQRNKGNFPGRFSGRQFSNSRSEMNVSTLELGDSALYLCASTSTGLKETQYFGPGTRLLVL.

This chain links TRBV6-6 with TRBJ1-5; possible D gene TRBD1, 5 bases. In germline, CDR1 is MNHNY, CDR2 SVGAGI (reference sequence). With 2 bases removed from V and 6 bases from J, the gap between germline ends came to 14 bases. The CDR3 is 15 amino acids. CDR3 coding DNA: TGTGCCAGCAGTTACATGGGGCAGGGTCGTCAGCCCCAGCATTTT. Encoded protein: CASSYMGQGRQPQHF.

J is TRBJ2-5 and V is TRBV20-1; TRBD1 aligns across 7 bases. The V gene's germline CDR1 is DFQATT and CDR2 SNEGSKA (reference sequence). There are 14 residues in the CDR3. The junction had 9 bases not matched to a gene; V was cut back by 3 bases and J by 5 bases. The CDR3 loop is CSASTVTGVETQYF. CDR3 nucleotide sequence: TGCAGTGCTAGTACCGTTACAGGGGTGGAGACCCAGTACTTC.